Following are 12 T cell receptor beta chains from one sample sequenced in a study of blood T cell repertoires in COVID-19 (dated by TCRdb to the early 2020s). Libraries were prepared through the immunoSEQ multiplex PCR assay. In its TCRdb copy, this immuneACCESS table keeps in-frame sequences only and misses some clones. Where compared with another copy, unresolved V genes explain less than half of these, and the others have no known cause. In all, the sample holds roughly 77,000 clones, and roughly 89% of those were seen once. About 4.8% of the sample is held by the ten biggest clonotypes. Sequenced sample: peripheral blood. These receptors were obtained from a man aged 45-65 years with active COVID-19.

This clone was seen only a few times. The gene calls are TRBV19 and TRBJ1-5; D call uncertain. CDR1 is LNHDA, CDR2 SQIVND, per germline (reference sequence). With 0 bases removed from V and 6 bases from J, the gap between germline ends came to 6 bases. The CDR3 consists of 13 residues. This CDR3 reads CASSIERGQPQHF. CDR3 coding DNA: TGTGCCAGTAGTATAGAACGGGGTCAGCCCCAGCATTTT.

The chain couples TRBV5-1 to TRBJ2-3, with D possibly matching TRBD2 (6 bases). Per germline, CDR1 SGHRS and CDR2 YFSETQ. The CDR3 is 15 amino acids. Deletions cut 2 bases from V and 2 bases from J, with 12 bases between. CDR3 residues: CASSFGGIPTDTQYF. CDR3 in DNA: TGCGCCAGCAGCTTTGGAGGGATCCCCACAGATACGCAGTATTTT.

CDR3 nucleotides: TGTGCCAGCAGCGACAGGGGGGGTCACACTGAAGCTTTCTTT. It encodes CASSDRGGHTEAFF. The chain recombines TRBV6-6 with TRBJ1-1; 9 bases line up with TRBD1. This CDR3 spans 14 amino acids. The V segment lost 6 bases and the J segment 3 bases; nucleotides outside the gene matches: 5. The V gene's germline CDR1 is MNHNY and CDR2 SVGAGI (reference sequence).

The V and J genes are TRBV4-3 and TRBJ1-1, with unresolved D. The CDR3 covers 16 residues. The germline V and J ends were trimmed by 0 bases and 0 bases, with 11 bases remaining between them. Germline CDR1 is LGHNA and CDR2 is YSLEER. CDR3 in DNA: TGCGCCAGCAGCCAAGATTGGCGGGGATTGAACACTGAAGCTTTCTTT. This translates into CASSQDWRGLNTEAFF.

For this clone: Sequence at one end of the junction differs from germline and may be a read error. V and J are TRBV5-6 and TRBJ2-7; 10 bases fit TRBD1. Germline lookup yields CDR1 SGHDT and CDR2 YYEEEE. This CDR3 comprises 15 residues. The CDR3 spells CASRLGQGTTYEQYF. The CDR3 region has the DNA TGTGCCAGCAGGTTGGGACAGGGGACGACCTACGAGCAGTACTTC.

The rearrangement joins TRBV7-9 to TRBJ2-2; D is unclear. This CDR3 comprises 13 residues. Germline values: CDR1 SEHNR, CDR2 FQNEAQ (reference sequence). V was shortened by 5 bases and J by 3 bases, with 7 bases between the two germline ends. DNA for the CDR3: TGTGCCAGCAGCGAGATCGACACCGGGGAGCTGTTTTTT. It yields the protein CASSEIDTGELFF.

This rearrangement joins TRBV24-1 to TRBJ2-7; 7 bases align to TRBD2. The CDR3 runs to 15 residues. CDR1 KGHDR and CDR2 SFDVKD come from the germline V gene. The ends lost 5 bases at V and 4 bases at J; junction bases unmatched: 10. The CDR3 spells CATSAGGSDEYEQYF. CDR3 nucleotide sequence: TGTGCCACCAGTGCGGGCGGGAGTGACGAATACGAGCAGTACTTC.

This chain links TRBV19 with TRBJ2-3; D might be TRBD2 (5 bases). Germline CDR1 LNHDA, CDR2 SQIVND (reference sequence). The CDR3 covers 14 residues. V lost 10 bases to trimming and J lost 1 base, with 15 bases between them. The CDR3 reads CATTLASGTDTQYF. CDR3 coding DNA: TGTGCCACAACCCTAGCATCTGGCACAGATACGCAGTATTTT. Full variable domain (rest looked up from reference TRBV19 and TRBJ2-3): DGGITQSPKYLFRKEGQNVTLSCEQNLNHDAMYWYRQDPGQGLRLIYYSQIVNDFQKGDIAEGYSVSREKKESFPLTVTSAQKNPTAFYLCATTLASGTDTQYFGPGTRLTVL.

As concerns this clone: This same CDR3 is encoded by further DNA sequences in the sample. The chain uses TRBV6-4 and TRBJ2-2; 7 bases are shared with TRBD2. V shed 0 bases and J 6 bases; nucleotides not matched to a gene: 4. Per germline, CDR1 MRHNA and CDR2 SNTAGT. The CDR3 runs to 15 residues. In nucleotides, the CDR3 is TGTGCCAGCAGTGACTCTGGCGGGGGTTCCGGGGAGCTGTTTTTT. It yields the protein CASSDSGGGSGELFF.

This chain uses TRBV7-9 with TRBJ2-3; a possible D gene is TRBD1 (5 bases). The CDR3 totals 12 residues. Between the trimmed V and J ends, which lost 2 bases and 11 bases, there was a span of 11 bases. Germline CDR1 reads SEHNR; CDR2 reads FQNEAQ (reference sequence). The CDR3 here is CASSLKGVGQYF. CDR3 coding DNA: TGTGCCAGCAGCTTAAAAGGGGTCGGGCAGTATTTT.

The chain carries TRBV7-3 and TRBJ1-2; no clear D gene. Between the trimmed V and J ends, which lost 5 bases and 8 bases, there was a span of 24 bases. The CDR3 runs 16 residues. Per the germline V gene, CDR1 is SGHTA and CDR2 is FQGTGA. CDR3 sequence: CASSPAGPPTLGGYTF. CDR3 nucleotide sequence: TGTGCCAGCAGCCCAGCTGGGCCGCCAACTCTCGGCGGCTACACCTTC.

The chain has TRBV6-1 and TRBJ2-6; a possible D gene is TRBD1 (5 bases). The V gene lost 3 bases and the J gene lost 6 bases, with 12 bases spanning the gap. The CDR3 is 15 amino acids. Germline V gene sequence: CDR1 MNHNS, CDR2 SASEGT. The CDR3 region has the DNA TGTGCCAGCAGTGACAGGGCAGCGCAGGCCAACGTCCTGACTTTC. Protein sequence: CASSDRAAQANVLTF.